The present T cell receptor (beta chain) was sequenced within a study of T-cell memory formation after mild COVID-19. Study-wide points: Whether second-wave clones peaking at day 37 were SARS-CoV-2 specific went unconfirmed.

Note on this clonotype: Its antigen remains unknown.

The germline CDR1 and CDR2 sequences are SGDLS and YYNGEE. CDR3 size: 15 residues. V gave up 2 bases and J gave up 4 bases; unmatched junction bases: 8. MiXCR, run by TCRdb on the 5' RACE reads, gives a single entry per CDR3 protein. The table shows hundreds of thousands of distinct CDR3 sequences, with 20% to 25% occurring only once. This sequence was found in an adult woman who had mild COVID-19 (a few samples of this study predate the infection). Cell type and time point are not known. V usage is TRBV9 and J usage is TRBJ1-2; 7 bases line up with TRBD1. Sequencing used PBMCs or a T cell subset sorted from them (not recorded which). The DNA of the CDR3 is TGTGCCAGCAGCGTTGGAGGGGGCTCGGGCTATGGCTACACCTTC. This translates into CASSVGGGSGYGYTF.